The rows below give T cell receptor beta chains drawn from one sample of a study of shared clonotypes between healthy human individuals. Measured with immunoSEQ multiplex PCR; TCRdb has only the in-frame clones, and not every one. The sample carries about 2 million clones, about 95% recorded once. Source material: naive CD8+ T cells sorted from blood. The receptors were gathered from a man aged 18-30 years in good health. Both conserved end residues are part of each CDR3. A D gene is named only where the DNA matches it firmly. A clone size is listed for some rows: how often the clone was seen (once, few, many), or a class if it is expanded.

V gene	J gene	D gene	clone size	CDR3 DNA	CDR3 protein
TRBV5-6	TRBJ1-2	NA	NA	TGTGCCAGCAGCACGGCTCCTAGGTCGAACTATGGCTACACCTTC	CASSTAPRSNYGYTF
TRBV6-1	TRBJ2-7	NA	once	TGTGCCAGCAGTGGGGGATCCTACGAGCAGTACTTC	CASSGGSYEQYF
TRBV28	TRBJ2-7	NA	once	TGTGCCAGCAGTTGGGACGGTTCCTACGAGCAGTACTTC	CASSWDGSYEQYF
TRBV2	TRBJ2-3	TRBD2	NA	TGTGCCAGCAGTGTTCTAGCGGGGAGCACAGATACGCAGTATTTT	CASSVLAGSTDTQYF
TRBV15	TRBJ1-6	TRBD1	once	TGTGCCACCAGCACCGACAGGGGCATTAATTCACCCCTCCACTTT	CATSTDRGINSPLHF
TRBV10-3	TRBJ2-3	NA	NA	TGTGCCATCAGTGAGTCCCAGGTCACACGAGGCGGAGATACGCAGTATTTT	CAISESQVTRGGDTQYF
TRBV13	TRBJ1-4	TRBD1	NA	TGTGCCAGCAGCCCCTCCCCGGGACAGGCTAATGTTCGGCTGTTTTTT	CASSPSPGQANVRLFF
TRBV7-9	TRBJ1-4	TRBD1	NA	TGTGCCAGCAGCCAATCCAGGGGGCCCCCTGCAACTAATGAAAAACTGTTTTTT	CASSQSRGPPATNEKLFF
TRBV7-9	TRBJ2-1	NA	NA	TGTGCCAGCAGCTTACGGACCGATTACAATGAGCAGTTCTTC	CASSLRTDYNEQFF
TRBV6-5	TRBJ2-7	NA	NA	TGTGCCAGCAGTTACGGGGGCAGGGACTACGAGCAGTACTTC	CASSYGGRDYEQYF
TRBV2	TRBJ2-2	TRBD1	NA	TGTGCCAGCAGCCCGACAGGGCAGGCCGGGGAGCTGTTTTTT	CASSPTGQAGELFF
TRBV19	TRBJ2-7	NA	NA	TGTGCCAGTAGTATCTTTGGACCCCCGGGATTCTACGAGCAGTACTTC	CASSIFGPPGFYEQYF
TRBV9	TRBJ2-2	TRBD1	NA	TGTGCCAGCAGCGTACCCCAGGGGGCGAACACCGGGGAGCTGTTTTTT	CASSVPQGANTGELFF
TRBV13	TRBJ2-2	NA	once	TGTGCCAGCAGCTTAGGTCCGGGACAGAACACCGGGGAGCTGTTTTTT	CASSLGPGQNTGELFF
TRBV7-9	TRBJ1-2	NA	NA	TGTGCCAGCAGCCCCACAGGGATCCCCCCGGTGACCTTC	CASSPTGIPPVTF
TRBV4-3	TRBJ1-1	NA	NA	TGCGCCAGCAGCCAAGCCGGGGTGGGGGTAGGCACTGAAGCTTTCTTT	CASSQAGVGVGTEAFF
TRBV10-2	TRBJ2-7	NA	NA	TGCGCCAGCAGTCTACCCAGGGGAAAGCTTGGGGGAGCCTACGAGCAGTACTTC	CASSLPRGKLGGAYEQYF
TRBV14	TRBJ2-7	NA	once	TGTGCCAGCAGCCAAGATCGACTCCTAAGCAGCGAGCAGTACTTC	CASSQDRLLSSEQYF
TRBV6-1	TRBJ2-7	NA	NA	TGTGCCAGCAGTGAACTGGGTACGTACGAGCAGTACTTC	CASSELGTYEQYF
TRBV7-6	TRBJ2-7	NA	NA	TGTGCCAGCAGCGAGGGTGGGGTCTACGAGCAGTACTTC	CASSEGGVYEQYF
TRBV2	TRBJ2-3	NA	NA	TGTGCCAGCCCGGACAGCATCGCTGATACGCAGTATTTT	CASPDSIADTQYF
TRBV7-9	TRBJ1-2	NA	NA	TGTGCCAGCAGCTTCGCCGGGACACGGATCATTGATGGCTACACCTTC	CASSFAGTRIIDGYTF
TRBV5-1	TRBJ1-5	TRBD1	NA	TGCGCCAGCAGCCTGGGACAGAATCAGCCCCAGCATTTT	CASSLGQNQPQHF
TRBV28	TRBJ2-4	TRBD1	NA	TGTGCCAGCAGCCCGGGACAGCTATTAGCCAAAAACATTCAGTACTTC	CASSPGQLLAKNIQYF
TRBV21-1	TRBJ1-2	NA	NA	TGTGCCAGCAGCAAAGGGGGAGACATACAGATAAGGTTTTACTATGGCTACACCTTC	CASSKGGDIQIRFYYGYTF
TRBV7-6	TRBJ2-7	NA	NA	TGTGCCAGCAGCTCCGAGGCGGGGGCGGCCTACGAGCAGTACTTC	CASSSEAGAAYEQYF
TRBV4-1	TRBJ2-1	NA	NA	TGCGCCAGCGGGGAACCGGATGAGCAGTTCTTC	CASGEPDEQFF
TRBV4-2	TRBJ2-7	TRBD2	NA	TGTGCCAGCAGCTTAAATAGCGGGGGGCCCCCCGAGCAGTACTTC	CASSLNSGGPPEQYF
TRBV7-8	TRBJ1-4	TRBD1	once	TGTGCCAGCAGCATGGACAGGGGATATGAAAAACTGTTTTTT	CASSMDRGYEKLFF
TRBV7-8	TRBJ2-3	TRBD2	NA	TGTGCCAGCAGCTTAAAGCTAGCGGGAGATAGCACAGATACGCAGTATTTT	CASSLKLAGDSTDTQYF
TRBV11-2	TRBJ1-2	NA	NA	TGTGCCAGCAGCCTCGGGGGTAGCAACTATGGCTACACCTTC	CASSLGGSNYGYTF
TRBV6-6	TRBJ2-1	NA	NA	TGTGCCAGCACCTACCCCGGGGAAGAATACAATGGGCAGTTCTTC	CASTYPGEEYNGQFF
TRBV7-9	TRBJ2-7	TRBD1	NA	TGTGCCAGCAGCTCACAGGGGTCCTACGAGCAGTACTTC	CASSSQGSYEQYF
TRBV18	TRBJ1-1	TRBD1	NA	TGTGCCAGCTCAAGACAGGGGCGGCCTGAAGCTTTCTTT	CASSRQGRPEAFF
TRBV5-4	TRBJ2-5	TRBD2	NA	TGTGCCAGCAGCACATTACTAGCGAGGGAGACCCAGTACTTC	CASSTLLARETQYF
TRBV10-1	TRBJ1-1	NA	NA	TGCGCCAGCAGTGGAAGAGACACTGAAGCTTTCTTT	CASSGRDTEAFF
TRBV27	TRBJ1-1	NA	NA	TGTGCCAGCAGTTTAGACCAGAACACTGAAGCTTTCTTT	CASSLDQNTEAFF
TRBV4-1	TRBJ2-7	NA	NA	TGCGCCAGCAGCCAAGAGGTCGGGGGCAATATCTACGAGCAGTACTTC	CASSQEVGGNIYEQYF
TRBV7-9	TRBJ1-2	NA	NA	TGTGCCAGCAGCTTAGTGTGGGACCGGAACTATGGCTACACCTTC	CASSLVWDRNYGYTF
TRBV2	TRBJ1-5	NA	NA	TGTGCCAGCAGTGACGAGGTGGGGCGAAGTGGGGGTCAGCCCCAGCATTTT	CASSDEVGRSGGQPQHF
TRBV28	TRBJ2-7	NA	NA	TGTGCCAGCAGTTTGGGCCGGGGGCTTTTGGGGGAGCAGTACTTC	CASSLGRGLLGEQYF
TRBV5-8	TRBJ2-7	NA	NA	TGTGCCAGCAGCTTGGGTGGGGGGAACACCTACGAGCAGTACTTC	CASSLGGGNTYEQYF